This T cell receptor (beta chain) emerged from a study of T cell changes during pregnancy in multiple sclerosis. TCRdb's copy holds only in-frame clones and misses some; the assay was immunoSEQ multiplex PCR. The data show about 75,000 clones, around nine tenths seen once. Germline V gene sequence: CDR1 GTSNPN, CDR2 SVGIG (reference sequence). With 5 bases clipped from V and 5 bases from J, the junction kept 8 bases outside the gene matches. The CDR3 extends over 14 amino acids. V gene TRBV30 combines with J gene TRBJ2-7; 11 bases line up with TRBD1. This sample comprised CD4+ T cells from peripheral blood mononuclear cells, obtained before pregnancy. The source is a female donor with multiple sclerosis, enrolled in a pregnancy study. The CDR3 nucleotides are TGTGCCTGGGGACCGGGACAGGGGGTTAACGAGCAGTACTTC. Residues: CAWGPGQGVNEQYF.